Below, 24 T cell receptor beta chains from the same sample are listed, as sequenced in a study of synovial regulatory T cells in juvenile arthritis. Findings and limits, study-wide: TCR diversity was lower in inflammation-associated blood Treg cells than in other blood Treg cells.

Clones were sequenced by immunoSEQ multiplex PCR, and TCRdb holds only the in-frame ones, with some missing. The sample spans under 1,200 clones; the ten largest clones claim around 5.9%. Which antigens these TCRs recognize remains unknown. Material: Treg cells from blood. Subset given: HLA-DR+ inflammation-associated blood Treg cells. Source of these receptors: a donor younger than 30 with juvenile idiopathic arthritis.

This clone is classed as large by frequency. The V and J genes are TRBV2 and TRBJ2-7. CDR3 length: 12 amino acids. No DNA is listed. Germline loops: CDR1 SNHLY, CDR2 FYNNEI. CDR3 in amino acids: CASSFVAYEQYF.

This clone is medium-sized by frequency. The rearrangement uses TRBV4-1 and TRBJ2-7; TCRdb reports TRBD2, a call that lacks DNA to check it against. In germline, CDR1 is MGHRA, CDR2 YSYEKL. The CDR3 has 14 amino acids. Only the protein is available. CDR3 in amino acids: CASSRGGISYEQYF.

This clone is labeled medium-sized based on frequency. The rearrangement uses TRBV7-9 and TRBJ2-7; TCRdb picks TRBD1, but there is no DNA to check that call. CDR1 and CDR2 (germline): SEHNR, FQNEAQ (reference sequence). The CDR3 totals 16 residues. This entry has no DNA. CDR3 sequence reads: CASSPMDRANPYEQYF.

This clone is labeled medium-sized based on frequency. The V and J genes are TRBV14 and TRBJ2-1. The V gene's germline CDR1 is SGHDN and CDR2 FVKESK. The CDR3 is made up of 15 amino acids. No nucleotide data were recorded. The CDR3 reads CASSKKTSTYNEQFF.

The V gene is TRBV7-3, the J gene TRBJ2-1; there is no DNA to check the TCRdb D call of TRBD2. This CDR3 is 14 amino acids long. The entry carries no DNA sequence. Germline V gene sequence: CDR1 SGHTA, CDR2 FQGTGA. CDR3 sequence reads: CASSLSAGDNEQFF.

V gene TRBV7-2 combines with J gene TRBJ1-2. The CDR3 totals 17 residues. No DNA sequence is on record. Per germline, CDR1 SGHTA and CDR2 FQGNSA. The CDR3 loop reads CASSSGGETGSWYGYTF.

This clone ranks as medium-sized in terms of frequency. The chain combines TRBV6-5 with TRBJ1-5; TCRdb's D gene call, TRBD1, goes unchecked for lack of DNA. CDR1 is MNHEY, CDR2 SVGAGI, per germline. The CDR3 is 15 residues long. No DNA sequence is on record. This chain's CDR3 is CASRRTGWSDQPQHF.

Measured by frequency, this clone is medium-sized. CDR3 loop: CASSEARGYEQYF. The J gene is TRBJ2-7, the V gene TRBV6-1; TCRdb gives TRBD2 as the D gene, but with no DNA this cannot be confirmed. Germline CDR1 reads MNHNS; CDR2 reads SASEGT. The CDR3 extends over 13 amino acids. There is no recorded DNA.

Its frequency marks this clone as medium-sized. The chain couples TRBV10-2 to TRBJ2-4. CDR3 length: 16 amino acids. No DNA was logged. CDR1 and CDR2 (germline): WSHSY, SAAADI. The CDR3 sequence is CASSELLGGRGHIQYF.

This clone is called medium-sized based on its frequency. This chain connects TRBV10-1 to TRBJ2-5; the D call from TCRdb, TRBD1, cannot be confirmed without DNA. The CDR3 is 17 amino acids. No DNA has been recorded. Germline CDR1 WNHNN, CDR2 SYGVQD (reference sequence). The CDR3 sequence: CASSESRGDRDQETQYF.

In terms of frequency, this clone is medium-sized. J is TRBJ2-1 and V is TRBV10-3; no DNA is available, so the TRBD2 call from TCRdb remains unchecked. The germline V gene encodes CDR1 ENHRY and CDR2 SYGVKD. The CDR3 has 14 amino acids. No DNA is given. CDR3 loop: CAISLGLLGNEQFF.

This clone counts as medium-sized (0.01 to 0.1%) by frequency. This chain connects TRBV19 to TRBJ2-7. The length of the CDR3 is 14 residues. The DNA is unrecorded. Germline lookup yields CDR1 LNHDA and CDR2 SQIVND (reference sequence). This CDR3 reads CASSSGIQNYEQYF.

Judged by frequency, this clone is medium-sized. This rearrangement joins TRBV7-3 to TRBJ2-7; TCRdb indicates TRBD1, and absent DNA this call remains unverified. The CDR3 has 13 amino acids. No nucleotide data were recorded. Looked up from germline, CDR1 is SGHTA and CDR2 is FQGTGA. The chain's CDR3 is CASSATPSYEQYF.

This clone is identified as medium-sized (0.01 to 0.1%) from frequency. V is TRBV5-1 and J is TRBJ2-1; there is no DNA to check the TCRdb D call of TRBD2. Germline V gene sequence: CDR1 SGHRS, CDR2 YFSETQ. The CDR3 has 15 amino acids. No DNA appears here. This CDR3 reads CASSLAGISYNEQFF.

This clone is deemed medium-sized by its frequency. The CDR3: CAWSVKGTEAFF. This chain connects TRBV30 to TRBJ1-1. The CDR3 extends over 12 amino acids. DNA is not on record. The V gene's germline CDR1 is GTSNPN and CDR2 SVGIG (reference sequence).

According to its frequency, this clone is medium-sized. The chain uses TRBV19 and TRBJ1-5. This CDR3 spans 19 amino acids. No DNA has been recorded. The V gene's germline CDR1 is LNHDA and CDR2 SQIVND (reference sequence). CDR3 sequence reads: CASSPSGFPLKYSNQPQHF.

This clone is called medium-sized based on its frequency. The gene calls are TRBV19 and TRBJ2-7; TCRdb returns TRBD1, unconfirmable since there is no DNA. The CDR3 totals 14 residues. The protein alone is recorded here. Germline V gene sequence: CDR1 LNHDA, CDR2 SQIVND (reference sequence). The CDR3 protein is CASSGGTGPYEQYF.

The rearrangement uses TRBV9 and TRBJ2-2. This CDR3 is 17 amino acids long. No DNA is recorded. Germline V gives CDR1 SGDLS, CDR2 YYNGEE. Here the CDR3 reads CASSVDRDDREHRGAVF.

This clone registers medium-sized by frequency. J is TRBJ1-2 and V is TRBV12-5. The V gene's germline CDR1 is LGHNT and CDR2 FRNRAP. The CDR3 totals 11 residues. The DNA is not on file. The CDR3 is CASGLDYGYTF.

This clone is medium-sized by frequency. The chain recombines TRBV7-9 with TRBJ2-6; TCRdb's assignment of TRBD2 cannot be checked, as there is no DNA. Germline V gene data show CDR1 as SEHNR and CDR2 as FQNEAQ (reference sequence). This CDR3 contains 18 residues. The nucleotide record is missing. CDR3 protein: CASSLLIGGTSGANVLTF.

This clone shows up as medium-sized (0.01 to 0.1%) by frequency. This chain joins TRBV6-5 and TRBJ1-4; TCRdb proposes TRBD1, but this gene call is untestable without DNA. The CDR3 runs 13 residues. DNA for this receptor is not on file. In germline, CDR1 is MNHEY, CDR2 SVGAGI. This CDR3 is CASSGQGAGKLFF.

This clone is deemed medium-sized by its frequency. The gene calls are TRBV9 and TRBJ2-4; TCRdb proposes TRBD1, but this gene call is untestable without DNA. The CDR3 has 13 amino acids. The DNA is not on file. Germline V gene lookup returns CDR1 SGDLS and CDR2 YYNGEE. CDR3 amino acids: CASSVRDRDIQYF.

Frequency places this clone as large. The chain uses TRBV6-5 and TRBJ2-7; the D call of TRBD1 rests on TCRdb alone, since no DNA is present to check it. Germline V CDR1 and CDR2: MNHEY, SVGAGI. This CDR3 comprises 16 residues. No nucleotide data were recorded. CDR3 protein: CASSYQSPRDSYEQYF.

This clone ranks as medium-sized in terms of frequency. The CDR3 spells CASRIAGRNTEAFF. The rearrangement joins TRBV10-2 to TRBJ1-1. The CDR3 has 14 residues. No DNA appears here. The germline CDR1 and CDR2 sequences are WSHSY and SAAADI.